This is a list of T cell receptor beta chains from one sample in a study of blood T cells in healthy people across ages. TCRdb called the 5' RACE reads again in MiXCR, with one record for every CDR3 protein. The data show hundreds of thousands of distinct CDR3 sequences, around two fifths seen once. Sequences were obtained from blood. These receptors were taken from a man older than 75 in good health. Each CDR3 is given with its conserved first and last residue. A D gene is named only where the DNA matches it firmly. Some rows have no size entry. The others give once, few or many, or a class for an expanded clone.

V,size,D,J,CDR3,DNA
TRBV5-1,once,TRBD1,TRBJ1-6,CASSLSPRDSVNSPLHF,TGCGCCAGCAGCTTGAGCCCCCGGGACAGCGTTAACTCACCCCTCCACTTT
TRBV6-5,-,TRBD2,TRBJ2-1,CASSPTSATNNEQFF,TGTGCCAGCAGCCCAACTAGCGCGACGAACAATGAGCAGTTCTTC
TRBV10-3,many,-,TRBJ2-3,CAIMKGGTDTQYF,TGTGCCATCATGAAGGGAGGCACAGATACGCAGTATTTT
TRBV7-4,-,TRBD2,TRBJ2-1,CASSSRLAGGHEQFF,TGTGCCAGCAGCTCAAGACTAGCGGGGGGCCATGAGCAGTTCTTC
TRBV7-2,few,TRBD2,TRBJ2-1,CASSSPPGGSNEQFF,TGTGCCAGCAGCTCCCCCCCGGGAGGATCGAATGAGCAGTTCTTC
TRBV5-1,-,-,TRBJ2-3,CASSLSGMDTQYF,TGCGCCAGCAGCTTGTCGGGCATGGATACGCAGTATTTT
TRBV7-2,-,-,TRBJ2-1,CASSLSRQGNNEQFF,TGTGCCAGCAGCTTAAGTCGGCAGGGAAACAATGAGCAGTTCTTC
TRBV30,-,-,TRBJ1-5,CAWSRDRVQPQHF,TGTGCCTGGAGTAGAGACCGTGTTCAGCCCCAGCATTTT
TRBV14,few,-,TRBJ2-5,CASSQRLGAGETQYF,TGTGCCAGCAGCCAACGTTTGGGGGCGGGGGAGACCCAGTACTTC
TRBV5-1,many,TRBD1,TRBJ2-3,CASSLDDRGRDTQYF,TGCGCCAGCAGCTTGGATGACAGGGGAAGGGATACGCAGTATTTT
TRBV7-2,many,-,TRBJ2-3,CASRLATGTLTDTQYF,TGTGCCAGCAGGTTAGCCACCGGGACTCTCACAGATACGCAGTATTTT
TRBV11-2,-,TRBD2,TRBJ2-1,CASSLRIWTSGIYNEQFF,TGTGCCAGCAGCCTCCGAATTTGGACTAGCGGGATCTACAATGAGCAGTTCTTC
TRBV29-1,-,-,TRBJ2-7,CSVAVGGAGEQYF,TGCAGCGTTGCCGTAGGGGGAGCCGGGGAGCAGTACTTC
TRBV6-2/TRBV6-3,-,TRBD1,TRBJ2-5,CASRLTGGRETQYF,TGTGCCAGCAGGTTAACAGGGGGCAGAGAGACCCAGTACTTC
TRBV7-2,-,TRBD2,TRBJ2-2,CASEERGVTGELFF,TGTGCCAGCGAGGAGCGGGGGGTCACCGGGGAGCTGTTTTTT
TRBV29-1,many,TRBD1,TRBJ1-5,CSAGTGFNQPQHF,TGCAGCGCAGGGACAGGGTTCAATCAGCCCCAGCATTTT
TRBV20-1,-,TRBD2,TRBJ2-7,CSARDPLASGPWEQYF,TGCAGTGCTAGAGACCCCCTGGCTAGCGGTCCCTGGGAGCAGTACTTC
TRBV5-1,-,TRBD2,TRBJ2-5,CASSLPESTSPAGMETQYF,TGCGCCAGCAGCTTGCCTGAGTCGACTAGCCCTGCGGGAATGGAGACCCAGTACTTC
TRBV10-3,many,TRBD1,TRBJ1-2,CAISESTQGDDYGYTF,TGTGCCATCAGTGAGTCCACCCAGGGGGACGACTATGGCTACACCTTC
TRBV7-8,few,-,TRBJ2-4,CASSPAEGGRAKNIQYF,TGTGCCAGCAGCCCAGCGGAGGGGGGCCGAGCCAAAAACATTCAGTACTTC
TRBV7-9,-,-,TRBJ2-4,CASSLAAGKNIQYF,TGTGCCAGCAGCTTAGCGGCGGGCAAAAACATTCAGTACTTC
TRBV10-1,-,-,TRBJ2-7,CASSIQGSYEQYF,TGCGCCAGCAGTATACAGGGTTCCTACGAGCAGTACTTC
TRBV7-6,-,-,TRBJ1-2,CASSPQSGQRYGYTF,TGTGCCAGCAGCCCTCAGAGCGGACAGAGATATGGCTACACCTTC
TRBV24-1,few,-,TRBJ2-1,CATSDEGTNLYNEQFF,TGTGCCACCAGTGACGAAGGGACCAACTTATACAATGAGCAGTTCTTC
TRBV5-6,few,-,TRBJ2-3,CASRPELGGGDTQYF,TGTGCCAGCAGGCCGGAACTAGGGGGTGGAGATACGCAGTATTTT
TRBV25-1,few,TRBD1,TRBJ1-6,CASSAWTGADSPLHF,TGTGCCAGCAGTGCGTGGACAGGGGCGGATTCACCCCTCCACTTT
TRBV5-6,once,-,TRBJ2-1,CASSGRTSYNEQFF,TGTGCCAGCAGCGGACGGACCTCCTACAATGAGCAGTTCTTC
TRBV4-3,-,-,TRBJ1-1,CASSQNRNTEAFF,TGCGCCAGCAGCCAAAACAGGAACACTGAAGCTTTCTTT
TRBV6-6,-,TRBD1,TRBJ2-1,CASTDLGQGASNEQFF,TGTGCCAGCACCGACCTGGGACAGGGGGCGTCGAATGAGCAGTTCTTC
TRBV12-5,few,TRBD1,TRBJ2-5,CASGGDRGYEQTQYF,TGTGCTAGTGGCGGGGACAGGGGTTATGAGCAGACCCAGTACTTC
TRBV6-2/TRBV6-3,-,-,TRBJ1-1,CASVNWVNTEAFF,TGTGCCAGCGTAAATTGGGTGAACACTGAAGCTTTCTTT
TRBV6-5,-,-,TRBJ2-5,CASSYSSGQETQYF,TGTGCCAGCAGTTACTCGAGTGGGCAAGAGACCCAGTACTTC
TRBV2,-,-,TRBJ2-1,CASGQLLYNEQFF,TGTGCCAGCGGGCAGCTTCTCTACAATGAGCAGTTCTTC
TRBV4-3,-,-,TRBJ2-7,CASSQDKDRIYEQYF,TGCGCCAGCAGCCAAGATAAAGACCGCATCTACGAGCAGTACTTC
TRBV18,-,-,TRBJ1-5,CASSPLARGNQPQHF,TGTGCCAGCTCACCATTGGCGAGGGGCAATCAGCCCCAGCATTTT
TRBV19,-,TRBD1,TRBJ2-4,CASSIAARTGGRDIQYF,TGTGCCAGTAGTATCGCCGCGAGGACAGGGGGCAGAGACATTCAGTACTTC